Below are 18 T cell receptor beta chains sequenced from a single sample in a study of radiotherapy plus CTLA-4 blockade in lung cancer (dated by TCRdb to the late 2010s). Preparation of the library involved the immunoSEQ multiplex PCR assay. TCRdb holds this immuneACCESS table with in-frame rearrangements only. Some clones are missing; in checked studies, unresolved V genes explain under half, and the rest has no known cause. The sample table lists about 35,000 clones, about 85% of them with a count of one. 5.8% of the sample comes from the top ten. The specimen was peripheral blood, collected from a patient treated with radiotherapy plus ipilimumab. All receptors derive from a human donor with non-small cell lung cancer who had stable disease on radiotherapy plus ipilimumab.

The J gene is TRBJ2-3, the V gene TRBV9; 9 nucleotides align to TRBD1. This CDR3 has 15 residues. CDR1 SGDLS and CDR2 YYNGEE come from the germline V gene. Trimming cost V 2 bases and J 6 bases; bases outside gene matches: 7. CDR3 in DNA: TGTGCCAGCAGCGTCGAGGGACAGGGAAGGGATACGCAGTATTTT. Translation gives CASSVEGQGRDTQYF.

The chain uses TRBV7-9 and TRBJ1-3; no firm D call. Germline V lookup: CDR1 SEHNR, CDR2 FQNEAQ (reference sequence). Trimming cost V 5 bases and J 2 bases, with 13 bases left between them. The CDR3 is 15 amino acids. The CDR3 nucleotides read TGTGCCAGCAGCAAAGATATCAAGCCTGGAAACACCATATATTTT. Translating it yields CASSKDIKPGNTIYF.

This chain links TRBV19 with TRBJ1-1; TRBD1 matches at 7 bases. The CDR3 length is 14 residues. Trimming at V came to 7 bases and at J to 5 bases, leaving 10 bases not matched to a gene. Germline V CDR1 and CDR2: LNHDA, SQIVND (reference sequence). The CDR3 sequence is CASTNGQVLTEAFF. CDR3 DNA sequence: TGTGCCAGTACTAACGGACAGGTTCTAACTGAAGCTTTCTTT.

This clone has just a few counts. The chain combines TRBV5-1 with TRBJ2-7, with 9 positions matching TRBD1. CDR3 length equals 14 residues. Germline loops: CDR1 SGHRS, CDR2 YFSETQ. The V and J ends lost 0 bases and 6 bases, in that order; junction bases with no gene match: 4. CDR3 region: CASSLEQGAGEQYF. The CDR3 DNA reads as TGCGCCAGCAGCTTGGAACAGGGGGCTGGCGAGCAGTACTTC.

The rearrangement links TRBV2 to TRBJ1-1; D uncertain. The CDR3 loop spans 13 amino acids. V shed 6 bases and J shed 1 base, with 9 bases lying between them. Germline loops: CDR1 SNHLY, CDR2 FYNNEI. The CDR3 DNA follows: TGTGCCAGCAGCATCCTCGGGAACACTGAAGCTTTCTTT. It encodes CASSILGNTEAFF.

The chain links TRBV6-5 to TRBJ2-2; 10 bases line up with TRBD2. The CDR3 loop spans 15 amino acids. The V segment lost 3 bases and the J segment 6 bases; nucleotides outside the gene matches: 4. Germline V gene lookup returns CDR1 MNHEY and CDR2 SVGAGI. DNA for the CDR3: TGTGCCAGCAGTTATTTAGGACTAGCGGCCGGGGAGCTGTTTTTT. Translated: CASSYLGLAAGELFF.

The chain combines TRBV2 with TRBJ1-5, with D maybe TRBD1 (5 bases). Per germline, CDR1 SNHLY and CDR2 FYNNEI. V was pared by 2 bases and J by 3 bases, with 14 bases between. The CDR3 is 16 residues long. The DNA of the CDR3 is TGTGCCAGCAGTGAATGGGGGGGAGGGGTCAATCAGCCCCAGCATTTT. Protein product: CASSEWGGGVNQPQHF.

The rearrangement joins TRBV7-2 to TRBJ2-1; 10 bases match TRBD2. Trimming at V came to 2 bases and at J to 8 bases, leaving 6 bases not matched to a gene. Germline V lookup: CDR1 SGHTA, CDR2 FQGNSA. This CDR3 is 15 amino acids long. The chain's CDR3 is CASSLQAGGPHEQFF. The CDR3 DNA sequence: TGTGCCAGCAGCTTACAAGCGGGAGGGCCGCATGAGCAGTTCTTC.

The chain combines TRBV18 with TRBJ2-7; TRBD2 might be the D (6 bases). The CDR3 totals 16 residues. CDR1 and CDR2 (germline): KGHSH, LQKENI. The V end was cut by 1 base, the J end by 1 base, with 14 bases between. DNA of the CDR3: TGTGCCAGCTCACCACGGGGGGACTGGGGGTCCTACGAGCAGTACTTC. This encodes CASSPRGDWGSYEQYF.

This clone was detected only a few times. The rearrangement links TRBV5-6 to TRBJ1-1; D gene unclear. The CDR3 length is 12 residues. Per germline, CDR1 SGHDT and CDR2 YYEEEE. V lost 1 base and J lost 7, with 8 bases in between. CDR3 nucleotide sequence: TGTGCCAGCAGCTTGTGGGCTGGTGAAGCTTTCTTT. Translating gives CASSLWAGEAFF.

V and J are TRBV6-1 and TRBJ2-7; 10 positions match TRBD1. The CDR3 length is 16 residues. V was clipped by 0 bases and J by 4 bases; unmatched bases: 6. Per the germline V gene, CDR1 is MNHNS and CDR2 is SASEGT. CDR3 nucleotide sequence: TGTGCCAGCAGTGAAGCTCAGACAGGGGGCAGGTACGAGCAGTACTTC. It specifies CASSEAQTGGRYEQYF.

The chain employs TRBV7-9 and TRBJ2-5, with 8 bases identical to TRBD1. This CDR3 is 15 amino acids long. V shed 1 base, J shed 5 bases, and the junction held 6 bases outside the gene matches. Germline CDR1 SEHNR, CDR2 FQNEAQ (reference sequence). CDR3 nucleotides: TGTGCCAGCAGCTTAGGCCAGTGGACAGGGGAGACCCAGTACTTC. This translates into CASSLGQWTGETQYF.

The chain joins TRBV28 to TRBJ2-2, with 7 bases fitting TRBD2. The CDR3 has 19 residues. Germline CDR1 is MDHEN and CDR2 is SYDVKM. V dropped 2 bases and J dropped 2; count of bases not matched to a gene: 14. CDR3 sequence (DNA): TGTGCCAGCAGTTTAATTGGGCTAGCGGAGGGTAAAAACACCGGGGAGCTGTTTTTT. Residues: CASSLIGLAEGKNTGELFF.

The rearrangement joins TRBV27 to TRBJ2-3, with a tentative D call TRBD2 (6 bases). Deletions cut 7 bases from V and 2 bases from J, with 16 bases between. CDR1 is MNHEY, CDR2 SMNVEV, per germline (reference sequence). This CDR3 region has 15 residues. The CDR3 nucleotides read TGTGCCAGCACCCCGACTAGGTTCTCCACAGATACGCAGTATTTT. This translates into CASTPTRFSTDTQYF.

V gene TRBV4-3 combines with J gene TRBJ1-1, with TRBD1 as a possible D gene (5 bases). This CDR3 is 15 amino acids long. The germline V gene encodes CDR1 LGHNA and CDR2 YSLEER. V was trimmed by 0 bases and J by 1 base, leaving 9 bases between them. In DNA form, the CDR3 reads TGCGCCAGCAGCCAAGATCCCGGACAGAACACTGAAGCTTTCTTT. Translation gives CASSQDPGQNTEAFF.

The chain recombines TRBV28 with TRBJ2-4, with 8 bases that match TRBD1. CDR1 MDHEN and CDR2 SYDVKM come from the germline V gene. V lost 5 bases, J lost 1 base, and 4 bases stayed unmatched. There are 15 residues in the CDR3. Written as DNA, the CDR3 is TGTGCCAGCAGTACTCAGGGGGCCGCCAAAAACATTCAGTACTTC. This sequence encodes CASSTQGAAKNIQYF.

The rearrangement links TRBV6-5 to TRBJ1-2; TRBD1 aligns across 9 bases. The CDR3 loop spans 14 amino acids. Germline CDR1 and CDR2: MNHEY and SVGAGI. V dropped 5 bases and J dropped 5; count of bases not matched to a gene: 6. In DNA form, the CDR3 reads TGTGCCAGCAGTCGACAGGGGGAAGGGTATGGCTACACCTTC. This encodes CASSRQGEGYGYTF.

This chain links TRBV5-1 with TRBJ2-7; 14 positions match TRBD2. Germline V gene sequence: CDR1 SGHRS, CDR2 YFSETQ. Unmatched junction bases numbered 3, after V lost 4 bases and J lost 6 bases. The CDR3 runs 14 residues. The CDR3 protein is CASSGTSGSPEQYF. CDR3 bases: TGCGCCAGCAGCGGGACTAGCGGGAGCCCCGAGCAGTACTTC.